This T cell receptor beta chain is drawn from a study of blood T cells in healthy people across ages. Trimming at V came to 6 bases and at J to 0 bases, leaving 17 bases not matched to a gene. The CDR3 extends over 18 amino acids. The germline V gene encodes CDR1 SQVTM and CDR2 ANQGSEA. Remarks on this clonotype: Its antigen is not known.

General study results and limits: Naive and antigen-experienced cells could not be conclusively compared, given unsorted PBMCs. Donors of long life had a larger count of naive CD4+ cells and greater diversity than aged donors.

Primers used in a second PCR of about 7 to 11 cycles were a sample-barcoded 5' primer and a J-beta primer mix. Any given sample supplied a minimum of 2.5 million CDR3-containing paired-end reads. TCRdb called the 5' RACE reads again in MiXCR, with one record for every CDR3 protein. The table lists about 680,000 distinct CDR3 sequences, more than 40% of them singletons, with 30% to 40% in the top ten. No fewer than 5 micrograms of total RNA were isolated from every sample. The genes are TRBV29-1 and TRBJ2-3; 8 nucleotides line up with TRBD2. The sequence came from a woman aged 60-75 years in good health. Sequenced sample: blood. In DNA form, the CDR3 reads TGCAGCGTGGAGGGTGGACTAGGCGGGAGGACTAGCACAGATACGCAGTATTTT. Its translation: CSVEGGLGGRTSTDTQYF.